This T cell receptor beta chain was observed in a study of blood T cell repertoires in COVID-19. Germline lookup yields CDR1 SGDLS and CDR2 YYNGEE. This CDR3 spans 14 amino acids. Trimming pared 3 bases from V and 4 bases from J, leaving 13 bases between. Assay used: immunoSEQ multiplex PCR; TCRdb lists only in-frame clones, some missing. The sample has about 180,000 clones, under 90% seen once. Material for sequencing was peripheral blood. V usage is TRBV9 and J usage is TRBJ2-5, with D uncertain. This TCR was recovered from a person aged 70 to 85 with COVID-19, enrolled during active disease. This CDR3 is CASSATDLVETQYF. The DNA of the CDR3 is TGTGCCAGCAGCGCGACTGACCTCGTAGAGACCCAGTACTTC. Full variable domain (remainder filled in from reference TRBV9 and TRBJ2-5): DSGVTQTPKHLITATGQRVTLRCSPRSGDLSVYWYQQSLDQGLQFLIQYYNGEERAKGNILERFSAQQFPDLHSELNLSSLELGDSALYFCASSATDLVETQYFGPGTRLLVL.